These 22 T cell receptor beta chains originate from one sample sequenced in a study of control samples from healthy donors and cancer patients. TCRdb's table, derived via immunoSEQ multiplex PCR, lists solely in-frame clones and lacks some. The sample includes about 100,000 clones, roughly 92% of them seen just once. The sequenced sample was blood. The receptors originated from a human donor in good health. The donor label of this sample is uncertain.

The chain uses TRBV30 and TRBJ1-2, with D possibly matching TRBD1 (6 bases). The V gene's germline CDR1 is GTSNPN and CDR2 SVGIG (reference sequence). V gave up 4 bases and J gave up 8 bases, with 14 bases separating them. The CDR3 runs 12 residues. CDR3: CAWTGHREGYTF. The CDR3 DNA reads TGTGCCTGGACAGGGCACAGGGAAGGCTACACCTTC.

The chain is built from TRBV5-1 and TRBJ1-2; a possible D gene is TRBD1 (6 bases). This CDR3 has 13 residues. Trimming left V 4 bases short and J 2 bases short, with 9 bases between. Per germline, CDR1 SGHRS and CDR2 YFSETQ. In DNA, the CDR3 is TGCGCCAGCAGCGATCAGGGGAACTATGGCTACACCTTC. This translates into CASSDQGNYGYTF.

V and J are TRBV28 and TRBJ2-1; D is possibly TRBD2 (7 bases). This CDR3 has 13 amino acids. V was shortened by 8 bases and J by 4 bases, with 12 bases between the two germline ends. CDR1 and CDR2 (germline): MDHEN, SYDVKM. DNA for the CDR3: TGTGCCAGCTGGGGGGGCCGTTACAATGAGCAGTTCTTC. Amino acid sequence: CASWGGRYNEQFF.

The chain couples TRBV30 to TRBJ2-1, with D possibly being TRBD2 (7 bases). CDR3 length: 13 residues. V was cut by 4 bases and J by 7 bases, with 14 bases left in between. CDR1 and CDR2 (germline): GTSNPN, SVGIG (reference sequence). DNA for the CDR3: TGTGCCTGGATCCGAGGGGGGGGAAATGAGCAGTTCTTC. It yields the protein CAWIRGGGNEQFF. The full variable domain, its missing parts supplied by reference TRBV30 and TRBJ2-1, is SQTIHQWPATLVQPVGSPLSLECTVEGTSNPNLYWYRQAAGRGLQLLFYSVGIGQISSEVPQNLSASRPQDRQFILSSKKLLLSDSGFYLCAWIRGGGNEQFFGPGTRLTVL.

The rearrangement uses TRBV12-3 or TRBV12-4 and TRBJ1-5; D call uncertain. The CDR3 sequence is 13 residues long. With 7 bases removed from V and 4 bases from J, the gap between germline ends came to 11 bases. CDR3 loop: CASILGPNQPQHF. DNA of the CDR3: TGTGCCAGCATCCTGGGTCCAAATCAGCCCCAGCATTTT.

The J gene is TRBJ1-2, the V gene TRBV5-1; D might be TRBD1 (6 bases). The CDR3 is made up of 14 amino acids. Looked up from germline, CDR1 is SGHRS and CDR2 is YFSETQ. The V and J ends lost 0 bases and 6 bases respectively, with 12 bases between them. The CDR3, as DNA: TGCGCCAGCAGCTTGGATTCGACAGGCAATGGCTACACCTTC. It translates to CASSLDSTGNGYTF.

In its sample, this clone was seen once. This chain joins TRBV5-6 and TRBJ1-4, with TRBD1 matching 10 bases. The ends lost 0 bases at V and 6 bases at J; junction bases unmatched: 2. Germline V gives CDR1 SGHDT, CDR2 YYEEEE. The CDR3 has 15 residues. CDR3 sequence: CASSLEGQGDEKLFF. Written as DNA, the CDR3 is TGTGCCAGCAGCTTGGAAGGACAGGGGGATGAAAAACTGTTTTTT.

The CDR3 is CASSLVGLAGETQYF. The CDR3 nucleotides read TGTGCCAGCAGCTTAGTGGGACTAGCGGGAGAGACCCAGTACTTC. This chain links TRBV13 with TRBJ2-5, with 12 nucleotides matching TRBD2. The junction had 1 base not matched to a gene; V was cut back by 1 base and J by 4 bases. This CDR3 region has 15 residues. From germline, CDR1 is PRHDT and CDR2 FYEKMQ (reference sequence).

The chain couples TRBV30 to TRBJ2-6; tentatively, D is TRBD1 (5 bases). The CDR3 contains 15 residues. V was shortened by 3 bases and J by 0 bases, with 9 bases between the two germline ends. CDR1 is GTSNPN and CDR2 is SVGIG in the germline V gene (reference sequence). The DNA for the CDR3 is TGTGCCTGGAGCGCAGGGTTCTCTGGGGCCAACGTCCTGACTTTC. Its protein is CAWSAGFSGANVLTF.

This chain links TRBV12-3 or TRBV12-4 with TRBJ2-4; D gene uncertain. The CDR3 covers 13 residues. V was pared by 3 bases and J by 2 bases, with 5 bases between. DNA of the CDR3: TGTGCCAGCAGTTTCGAATCCAAAAACATTCAGTACTTC. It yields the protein CASSFESKNIQYF.

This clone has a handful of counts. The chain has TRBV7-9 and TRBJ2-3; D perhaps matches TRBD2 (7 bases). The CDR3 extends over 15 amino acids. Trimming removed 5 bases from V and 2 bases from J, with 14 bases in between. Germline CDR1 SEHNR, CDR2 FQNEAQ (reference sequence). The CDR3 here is CASSRYGGPTDTQYF. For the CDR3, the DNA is TGTGCCAGCAGCCGGTACGGGGGGCCCACAGATACGCAGTATTTT.

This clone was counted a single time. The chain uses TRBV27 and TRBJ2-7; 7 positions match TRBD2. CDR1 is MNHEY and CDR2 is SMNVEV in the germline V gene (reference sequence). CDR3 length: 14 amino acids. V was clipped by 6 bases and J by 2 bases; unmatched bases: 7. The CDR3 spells CASSPGTTPYEQYV. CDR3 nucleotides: TGTGCCAGCAGCCCGGGGACTACCCCCTACGAGCAGTACGTC.

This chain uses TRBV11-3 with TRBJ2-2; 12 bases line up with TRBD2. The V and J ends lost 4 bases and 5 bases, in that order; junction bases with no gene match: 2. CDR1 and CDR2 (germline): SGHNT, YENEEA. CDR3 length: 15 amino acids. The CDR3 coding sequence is TGTGCCAGCAGCTCACTAGCGGGGGGTACCGGGGAGCTGTTTTTT. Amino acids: CASSSLAGGTGELFF.

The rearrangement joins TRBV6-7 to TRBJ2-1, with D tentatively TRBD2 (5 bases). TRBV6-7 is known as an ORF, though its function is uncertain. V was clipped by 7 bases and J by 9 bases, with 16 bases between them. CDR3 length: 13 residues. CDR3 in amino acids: CASNQSGSAEQFF. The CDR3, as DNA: TGTGCCAGCAACCAATCGGGGTCAGCTGAGCAGTTCTTC.

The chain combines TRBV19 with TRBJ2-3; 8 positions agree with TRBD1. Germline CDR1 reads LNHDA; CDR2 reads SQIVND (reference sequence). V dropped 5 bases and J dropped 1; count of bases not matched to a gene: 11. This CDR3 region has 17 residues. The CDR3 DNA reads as TGTGCCAGTAGTCGGGACAGGTGGGGCTCGGGCACAGATACGCAGTATTTT. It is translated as CASSRDRWGSGTDTQYF.

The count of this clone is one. The CDR3 loop is CASSPLGGAGETQYF. CDR3 in DNA: TGTGCCAGTAGTCCCCTAGGGGGAGCCGGAGAGACCCAGTACTTC. The chain links TRBV19 to TRBJ2-5, with TRBD1 as a possible D gene (6 bases). This CDR3 comprises 15 residues. Trimming pared 5 bases from V and 4 bases from J, leaving 17 bases between. Germline CDR1 is LNHDA and CDR2 is SQIVND (reference sequence).

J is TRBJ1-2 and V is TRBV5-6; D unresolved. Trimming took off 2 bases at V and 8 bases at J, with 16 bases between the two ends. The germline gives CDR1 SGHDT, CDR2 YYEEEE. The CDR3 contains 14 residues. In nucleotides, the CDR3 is TGTGCCAGCAGCTTAGGGCAAGGTGCTGCGGGCTACACCTTC. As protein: CASSLGQGAAGYTF.

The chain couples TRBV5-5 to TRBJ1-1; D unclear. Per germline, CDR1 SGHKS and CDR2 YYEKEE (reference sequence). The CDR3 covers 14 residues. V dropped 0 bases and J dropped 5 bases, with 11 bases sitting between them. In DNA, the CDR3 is TGTGCCAGCAGCTTGGAAGGGAGATCAACTGAAGCTTTCTTT. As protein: CASSLEGRSTEAFF.

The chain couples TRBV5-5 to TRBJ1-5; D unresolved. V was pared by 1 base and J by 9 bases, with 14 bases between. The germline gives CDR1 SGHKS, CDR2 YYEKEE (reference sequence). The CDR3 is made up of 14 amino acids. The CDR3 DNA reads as TGTGCCAGCAGCTTGTTGGGCGATGCAACGCCCCAGCATTTT. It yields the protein CASSLLGDATPQHF.

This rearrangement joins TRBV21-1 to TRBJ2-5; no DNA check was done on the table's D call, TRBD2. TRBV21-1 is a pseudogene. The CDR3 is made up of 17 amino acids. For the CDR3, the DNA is TGTGCCAGCAGTGTCGGGGGGAGGGCCGAATGTCGGGAGACCCAGTACTTC. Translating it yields CASSVGGRAECRETQYF.

CDR3 loop: CATSGGDRGSETQYF. CDR3 DNA: TGTGCCACCAGTGGGGGGGACAGGGGTTCAGAGACCCAGTACTTC. The V gene is TRBV24-1, the J gene TRBJ2-5, with 10 nucleotides matching TRBD1. Per the germline V gene, CDR1 is KGHDR and CDR2 is SFDVKD. The CDR3 sequence is 15 residues long. J gave up 4 bases and V 5 bases, and 6 bases lay outside the gene matches.

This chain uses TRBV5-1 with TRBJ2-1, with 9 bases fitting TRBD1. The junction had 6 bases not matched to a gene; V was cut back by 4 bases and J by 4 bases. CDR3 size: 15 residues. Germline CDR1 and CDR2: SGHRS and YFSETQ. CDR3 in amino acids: CASSEPGQGYNEQFF. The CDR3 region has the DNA TGCGCCAGCAGCGAACCGGGACAGGGTTACAATGAGCAGTTCTTC.